The 18 T cell receptor beta chains below all came from one sample that was sequenced in a study of beta chain features in type 1 diabetes. General observations from the study: The study found moderately but significantly shorter TCRB CDR3s in all four CD4+ subsets of Type 1 diabetes patients.

The entirety of the isolated RNA underwent reverse transcription, so expressed TCRB transcripts were sequenced. Repertoires were generated with immunoSEQ multiplex PCR, while TCRdb's copy carries only in-frame clones and drops some. The sample has 200,000 to 250,000 clones, more than 11% seen once. These receptors' antigens are unknown. The sequencing sample was made of naive CD4+ T cells from blood. All receptors come from a young man with type 1 diabetes.

The rearrangement uses TRBV18 and TRBJ2-7; tentative D call: TRBD2 (7 bases). The germline V gene has CDR1 KGHSH and CDR2 LQKENI. Trimming pared 2 bases from V and 7 bases from J, leaving 15 bases between. This CDR3 spans 14 amino acids. CDR3 coding DNA: TGTGCCAGCTCACCATTTGCGGGGGCGGAGGAGCAGTACTTC. Translated, it gives CASSPFAGAEEQYF.

The chain combines TRBV5-1 with TRBJ2-5; D not resolved. This CDR3 region has 14 residues. Trimming shortened V by 2 bases and J by 2 bases, and 10 bases separated the two germline ends. Germline assignment: CDR1 SGHRS and CDR2 YFSETQ. The CDR3 DNA sequence: TGCGCCAGCAGCTTCGGTCCCGGTCAAGAGACCCAGTACTTC. This gives the protein CASSFGPGQETQYF.

This clone was found a few times. DNA of the CDR3: TGCGCCAGCAGCCATTCTTATAAGCCCGCCCTGAATGAAAAACTGTTTTTT. Translated, it gives CASSHSYKPALNEKLFF. The rearrangement uses TRBV4-1 and TRBJ1-4; D remains unclear. CDR3 length: 17 residues. Trimming removed 3 bases at V and 5 bases at J, with 19 bases between. Per the germline V gene, CDR1 is MGHRA and CDR2 is YSYEKL.

This clone was counted a few times. V gene TRBV7-2 combines with J gene TRBJ1-2, with D unresolved. Trimming left V 0 bases short and J 4 bases short, with 15 bases between. The CDR3 is 16 amino acids. Germline loops: CDR1 SGHTA, CDR2 FQGNSA. CDR3 sequence: CASSLAIQQIGYGYTF. DNA for the CDR3: TGTGCCAGCAGCTTAGCGATCCAACAGATAGGCTATGGCTACACCTTC.

This clone was counted between two and nine times. The chain combines TRBV5-1 with TRBJ1-1; D gene uncertain. The CDR3 runs 13 residues. The V end lost 2 bases, the J end lost 4 bases, and 9 bases lay between the germline ends. Germline assignment: CDR1 SGHRS and CDR2 YFSETQ. The CDR3: CASSFSGFTEAFF. The CDR3 DNA reads as TGCGCCAGCAGCTTCTCGGGGTTCACTGAAGCTTTCTTT.

The chain carries TRBV5-1 and TRBJ1-1; D unresolved. V was pared by 0 bases and J by 4 bases, with 13 bases between. CDR1 is SGHRS and CDR2 is YFSETQ in the germline V gene. The CDR3 runs 15 residues. The chain's CDR3 is CASSLALLGSTEAFF. The CDR3 DNA reads TGCGCCAGCAGCTTGGCCCTTCTGGGGAGCACTGAAGCTTTCTTT.

This clone has a handful of counts. The chain recombines TRBV5-1 with TRBJ2-7; 7 nucleotides align to TRBD1. Germline CDR1 SGHRS, CDR2 YFSETQ. With V trimmed by 4 bases and J by 5 bases, 3 bases remained unmatched. This CDR3 region has 12 residues. The CDR3 sequence is CASSITGDEQYF. Here the CDR3 DNA reads TGCGCCAGCAGCATAACAGGGGACGAGCAGTACTTC. Full variable domain (outside the CDR3, taken from reference TRBV5-1 and TRBJ2-7): KAGVTQTPRYLIKTRGQQVTLSCSPISGHRSVSWYQQTPGQGLQFLFEYFSETQRNKGNFPGRFSGRQFSNSRSEMNVSTLELGDSALYLCASSITGDEQYFGPGTRLTVT.

This chain joins TRBV6-1 and TRBJ1-2; 7 nucleotides line up with TRBD1. V trimming: 6 bases; J trimming: 8 bases; junction bases outside the gene matches: 6. This CDR3 contains 12 residues. Germline CDR1 and CDR2: MNHNS and SASEGT. CDR3 protein: CASSLRQGGYTF. The CDR3 DNA reads TGTGCCAGCAGCCTTCGACAGGGCGGCTACACCTTC.

The genes are TRBV11-2 and TRBJ1-3, with D perhaps TRBD1 (5 bases). CDR1 is SGHAT, CDR2 FQNNGV, per germline. V was trimmed by 4 bases and J by 0 bases, leaving 13 bases between them. CDR3 length equals 16 residues. The CDR3: CASSSTGDSSGNTIYF. CDR3 coding DNA: TGTGCCAGCAGCTCCACAGGAGACAGCTCTGGAAACACCATATATTTT.

The chain couples TRBV19 to TRBJ2-7; tentative D call: TRBD1 (5 bases). The CDR3 contains 14 residues. Germline CDR1 LNHDA, CDR2 SQIVND (reference sequence). V shed 5 bases and J shed 0 bases, with 11 bases lying between them. CDR3 sequence reads: CASSPTAYSYEQYF. For the CDR3, the DNA is TGTGCCAGTAGTCCGACAGCTTACTCCTACGAGCAGTACTTC. The variable domain in full, completed from reference TRBV19 and TRBJ2-7, reads DGGITQSPKYLFRKEGQNVTLSCEQNLNHDAMYWYRQDPGQGLRLIYYSQIVNDFQKGDIAEGYSVSREKKESFPLTVTSAQKNPTAFYLCASSPTAYSYEQYFGPGTRLTVT.

The chain links TRBV7-9 to TRBJ1-1; D unclear. This CDR3 region has 13 residues. CDR1 is SEHNR and CDR2 is FQNEAQ in the germline V gene (reference sequence). V lost 2 bases and J lost 3, with 7 bases in between. The CDR3 sequence is CASSLLGDTEAFF. CDR3 in DNA: TGTGCCAGCAGCTTACTCGGGGACACTGAAGCTTTCTTT. The whole variable domain, filled in from reference TRBV7-9 and TRBJ1-1, reads DTGVSQNPRHKITKRGQNVTFRCDPISEHNRLYWYRQTLGQGPEFLTYFQNEAQLEKSRLLSDRFSAERPKGSFSTLEIQRTEQGDSAMYLCASSLLGDTEAFFGQGTRLTVV.

The rearrangement links TRBV19 to TRBJ2-5; D gene uncertain. Germline V gives CDR1 LNHDA, CDR2 SQIVND (reference sequence). Trimming cost V 3 bases and J 2 bases, with 7 bases left between them. The CDR3 length is 13 residues. CDR3 in amino acids: CASSMGRQETQYF. Here the CDR3 DNA reads TGTGCCAGTAGTATGGGCAGACAAGAGACCCAGTACTTC.

The chain carries TRBV23-1 and TRBJ2-7; D unresolved. TRBV23-1 is marked as an open reading frame, function uncertain. This CDR3 contains 14 residues. V gave up 6 bases and J gave up 2 bases, with 14 bases separating them. DNA for the CDR3: TGCGCCAGCAGCCCAATCCCCAGGACCTACGAGCAGTACTTC. Amino acids: CASSPIPRTYEQYF.

The V gene is TRBV19, the J gene TRBJ2-6; TRBD2 might be the D (6 bases). This CDR3 contains 15 residues. Trimming shortened V by 2 bases and J by 1 base, and 6 bases separated the two germline ends. CDR1 and CDR2 (germline): LNHDA, SQIVND (reference sequence). The CDR3: CASSISGSGANVLTF. In DNA, the CDR3 is TGTGCCAGTAGTATAAGCGGGTCTGGGGCCAACGTCCTGACTTTC.

The chain carries TRBV7-9 and TRBJ2-7, with D tentatively TRBD2 (6 bases). Germline CDR1 and CDR2: SEHNR and FQNEAQ (reference sequence). This CDR3 is built from 15 residues. V lost 0 bases and J 4 bases, leaving 13 bases between the germline ends. CDR3 DNA sequence: TGTGCCAGCAGCTTAGCGGGACTGGGAGCATACGAGCAGTACTTC. As protein: CASSLAGLGAYEQYF. Full variable domain (remainder filled in from reference TRBV7-9 and TRBJ2-7): DTGVSQNPRHKITKRGQNVTFRCDPISEHNRLYWYRQTLGQGPEFLTYFQNEAQLEKSRLLSDRFSAERPKGSFSTLEIQRTEQGDSAMYLCASSLAGLGAYEQYFGPGTRLTVT.

V and J are TRBV6-6 and TRBJ1-4; tentative D call: TRBD1 (6 bases). V was cut by 6 bases and J by 3 bases, with 11 bases left in between. Germline CDR1 MNHNY, CDR2 SVGAGI (reference sequence). The CDR3 spans 14 residues. The CDR3 sequence: CASSNGGPNEKLFF. The CDR3 DNA reads TGTGCCAGCAGCAATGGGGGCCCTAATGAAAAACTGTTTTTT.

This clone was detected only a few times. The chain is built from TRBV2 and TRBJ1-6; TRBD1 matches 8 bases. The CDR3 spans 16 residues. J gave up 7 bases and V 2 bases, and 7 bases lay outside the gene matches. Germline lookup yields CDR1 SNHLY and CDR2 FYNNEI. The CDR3 DNA reads as TGTGCCAGCAGTGAAAGGCGGCAGGGGGCAAATTCACCCCTCCACTTT. Translating it yields CASSERRQGANSPLHF.

In this sample, this clone turned up a few times. The chain is built from TRBV7-9 and TRBJ1-2; no clear D. This CDR3 has 12 amino acids. Trimming took 7 bases from V and 10 from J, leaving 16 bases between them. The germline V gene encodes CDR1 SEHNR and CDR2 FQNEAQ (reference sequence). In DNA form, the CDR3 reads TGTGCCAGCACCCTCGGGGAAAAAGACTACACCTTC. Translated: CASTLGEKDYTF.